This T cell receptor beta chain came from a study of beta chain features in type 1 diabetes. The CDR3 extends over 15 amino acids. Trimming pared 0 bases from V and 6 bases from J, leaving 15 bases between. Germline lookup yields CDR1 LNHNV and CDR2 YYDKDF (reference sequence). Reverse transcribing all isolated RNA meant expressed TCRB transcripts were sequenced. The method was immunoSEQ multiplex PCR; TCRdb's version includes in-frame clones alone and lacks a portion of them. This table holds 110,000 to 150,000 clones, 9% to 10% found once. This receptor was obtained from a woman aged 40 to 55 in good health. This rearrangement joins TRBV15 to TRBJ2-7; D possibly corresponds to TRBD1 (5 bases). Material: central memory CD4+ T cells from blood. CDR3 DNA sequence: TGTGCCACCAGCAGAGATAGATCGATGGGGCGCGAGCAGTACTTC. Encoded protein: CATSRDRSMGREQYF.